This T cell receptor (beta chain) was recorded in a study of T cell repertoires in cytomegalovirus infection. Study summary: The authors used CMV epitopes that were HLA-C-restricted (recently identified) and HLA-B-restricted (well studied). A matching HLA type, together with CMV infection, was signaled by public TCR beta signatures.

TCRdb itself ran the reads through MiXCR, one entry per CDR3 protein. The table records approximately 990,000 distinct CDR3 sequences, roughly 30% of them present only once. With respect to this clonotype: Its antigen is not known.

V lost 4 bases, J lost 1 base, and 8 bases lay in between. The CDR3 totals 15 residues. Germline lookup yields CDR1 LNHDA and CDR2 SQIVND (reference sequence). Findings and limits, study-wide: Pooled public TCR beta family frequency picked out CMV carriers with the relevant HLA. HLA-C-restricted, CMV-specific TCR beta clonotypes were dominant ex vivo.

This specimen consisted of cultured CD8+ T cells from PBMCs, obtained from culture after CMV antigen stimulation. This clonotype was sampled from a human donor in good health (CMV status not recorded). Some clones in this sample may be carry-over from other donors' samples. The chain combines TRBV19 with TRBJ2-6; weak D call: TRBD2 (6 bases). CDR3 in DNA: TGTGCCAGTAGTAACCGGGGGTCTGGGGCCAACGTCCTGACTTTC. It specifies CASSNRGSGANVLTF.